This entry concerns a single T cell receptor (beta chain). Its specificity is not known. These data originate in a study of T cell responses to AZD1222 COVID-19 vaccine. Study background: Second-dose groups at about 4 or about 12 weeks were pooled.

Study conclusions and caveats: Across spike, vaccine-associated CD4 TCRs were found, dominant at 160-218 and 743-854. An increase in Spike-specific TCR breadth and depth was observed after two AZD1222 doses.

The J segment lost 7 bases and the V segment lost 4 bases, leaving 7 bases of the junction unmatched. This CDR3 spans 14 amino acids. Germline V gives CDR1 SGHTS, CDR2 YDEGEE. Using immunoSEQ multiplex PCR, the repertoire was profiled, and TCRdb retains in-frame clones only, with some absent. The sample lists about 130,000 clones; roughly 88% were seen once. This sequence originates from an adult in good health. This sequence joins TRBV5-8 and TRBJ1-5; 8 positions match TRBD1. The sequences come from peripheral blood, collected on day 0 of AZD1222 vaccination. The CDR3 DNA follows: TGTGCCAGCAGCCCTAGGACAGGGTGGCAGCCCCAGCATTTT. Translation gives CASSPRTGWQPQHF.